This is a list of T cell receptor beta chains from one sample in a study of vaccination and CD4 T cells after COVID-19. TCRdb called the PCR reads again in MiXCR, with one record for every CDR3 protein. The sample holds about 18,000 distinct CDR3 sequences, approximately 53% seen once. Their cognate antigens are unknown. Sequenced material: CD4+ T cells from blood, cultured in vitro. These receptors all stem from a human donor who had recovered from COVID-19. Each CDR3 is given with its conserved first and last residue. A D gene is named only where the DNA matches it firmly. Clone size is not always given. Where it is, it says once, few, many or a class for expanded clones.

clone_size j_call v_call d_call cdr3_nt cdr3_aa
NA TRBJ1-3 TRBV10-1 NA TGCGCCAGCAGTGAGGTAGCAGGGAACTCTGGAAACACCATATATTTT CASSEVAGNSGNTIYF
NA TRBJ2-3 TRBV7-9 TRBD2 TGTGCCAGCAGCTTAGGTAGAACGGGAGGTAGCGCAGATACGCAGTATTTT CASSLGRTGGSADTQYF
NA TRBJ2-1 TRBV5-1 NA TGCGCCAGCAGCTTGGAGGGTAGAGGGCCCAATGAGCAGTTCTTC CASSLEGRGPNEQFF
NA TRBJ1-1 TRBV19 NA TGTGCCAGTAGCGAACAGGGTCTAGGCACTGAAGCTTTCTTT CASSEQGLGTEAFF
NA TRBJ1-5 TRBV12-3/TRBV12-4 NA TGTGCCAGCAGTTTGGCGGCACCGGAGCCCCAGCATTTT CASSLAAPEPQHF
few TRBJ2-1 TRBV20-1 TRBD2 TGCAGCCTAGCGGGAGCAGGTGAGCAGTTCTTC CSLAGAGEQFF
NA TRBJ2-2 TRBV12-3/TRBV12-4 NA TGTGCCAGCAGGCAGAGGGGGGGCAACACCGGGGAGCTGTTTTTT CASRQRGGNTGELFF
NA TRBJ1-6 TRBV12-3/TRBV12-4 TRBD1 TGTGCCAGCAGTTTACACAGGGGGATTGAGTCACCCCTCCACTTT CASSLHRGIESPLHF
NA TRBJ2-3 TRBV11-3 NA TGTGCCAGCAGCTTAGCATGGGATGCGGCAGATACGCAGTATTTT CASSLAWDAADTQYF
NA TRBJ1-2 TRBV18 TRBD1 TGTGCCAGCTCTCCAGACCAGGGGGCGCGAAGTGGCTACACCTTC CASSPDQGARSGYTF
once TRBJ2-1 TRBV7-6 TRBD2 TGTGCCAGCAGCTTCGGGACTAGTGTTTATGAGCAGTTCTTC CASSFGTSVYEQFF
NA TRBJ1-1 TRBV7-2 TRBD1 TGTGCCAGCAGCTGGTCCGGGACAGGGGGCTCGTGGACTGAAGCTTTCTTT CASSWSGTGGSWTEAFF
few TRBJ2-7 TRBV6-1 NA TGTGCCAGCGGAGACTACGAGCAGTACTTC CASGDYEQYF
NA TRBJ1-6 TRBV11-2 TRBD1 TGTGCCAGCAGGACAGGGACCAGTTCACCCCTCCACTTT CASRTGTSSPLHF
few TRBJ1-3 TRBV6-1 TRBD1 TGTGCCGTTCGGGACAGGGGAAACACCATATATTTT CAVRDRGNTIYF
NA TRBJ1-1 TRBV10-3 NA TGTGCCACGTCAAGGGCAGGGAATTCGGACACTGAAGCTTTCTTT CATSRAGNSDTEAFF
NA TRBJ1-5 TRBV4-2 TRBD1 TGTGCCAGCAGCCAGAGGGCGGACAGGGGGAAGGGAAATCAGCCCCAGCATTTT CASSQRADRGKGNQPQHF
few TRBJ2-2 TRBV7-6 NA TGTGCCAGCAGCTTAGGCATCGGGAGTGGGACCGGGGAGCTGTTTTTT CASSLGIGSGTGELFF
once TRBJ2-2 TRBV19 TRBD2 TGTGCCAGTAGTGGCCTAGCGGGAGTGGCCGGGGAGCTGTTTTTT CASSGLAGVAGELFF
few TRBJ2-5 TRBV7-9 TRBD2 TGTGCCAGCACCTCCAATTCGGGAGGGCAGGAGACCCAGTACTTC CASTSNSGGQETQYF
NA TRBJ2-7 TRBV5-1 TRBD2 TGCGCCAGCAACTCGGGACTAGCGGGTTACTACGAGCAGTACTTC CASNSGLAGYYEQYF
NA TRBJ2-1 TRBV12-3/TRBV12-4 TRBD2 TGTGCCAGCAGCTCCTACCCCCTGAGCGGGAGGCCCTCCTACAATGAGCAGTTCTTC CASSSYPLSGRPSYNEQFF
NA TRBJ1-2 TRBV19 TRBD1 TGTGCCAGTAGTCGTACGACAGGGGGCTATGGCTACACCTTC CASSRTTGGYGYTF
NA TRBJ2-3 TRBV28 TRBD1 TGTGCCAGCAGTTTCCACCCCCGACAGGGCAGGGATACGCAGTATTTT CASSFHPRQGRDTQYF